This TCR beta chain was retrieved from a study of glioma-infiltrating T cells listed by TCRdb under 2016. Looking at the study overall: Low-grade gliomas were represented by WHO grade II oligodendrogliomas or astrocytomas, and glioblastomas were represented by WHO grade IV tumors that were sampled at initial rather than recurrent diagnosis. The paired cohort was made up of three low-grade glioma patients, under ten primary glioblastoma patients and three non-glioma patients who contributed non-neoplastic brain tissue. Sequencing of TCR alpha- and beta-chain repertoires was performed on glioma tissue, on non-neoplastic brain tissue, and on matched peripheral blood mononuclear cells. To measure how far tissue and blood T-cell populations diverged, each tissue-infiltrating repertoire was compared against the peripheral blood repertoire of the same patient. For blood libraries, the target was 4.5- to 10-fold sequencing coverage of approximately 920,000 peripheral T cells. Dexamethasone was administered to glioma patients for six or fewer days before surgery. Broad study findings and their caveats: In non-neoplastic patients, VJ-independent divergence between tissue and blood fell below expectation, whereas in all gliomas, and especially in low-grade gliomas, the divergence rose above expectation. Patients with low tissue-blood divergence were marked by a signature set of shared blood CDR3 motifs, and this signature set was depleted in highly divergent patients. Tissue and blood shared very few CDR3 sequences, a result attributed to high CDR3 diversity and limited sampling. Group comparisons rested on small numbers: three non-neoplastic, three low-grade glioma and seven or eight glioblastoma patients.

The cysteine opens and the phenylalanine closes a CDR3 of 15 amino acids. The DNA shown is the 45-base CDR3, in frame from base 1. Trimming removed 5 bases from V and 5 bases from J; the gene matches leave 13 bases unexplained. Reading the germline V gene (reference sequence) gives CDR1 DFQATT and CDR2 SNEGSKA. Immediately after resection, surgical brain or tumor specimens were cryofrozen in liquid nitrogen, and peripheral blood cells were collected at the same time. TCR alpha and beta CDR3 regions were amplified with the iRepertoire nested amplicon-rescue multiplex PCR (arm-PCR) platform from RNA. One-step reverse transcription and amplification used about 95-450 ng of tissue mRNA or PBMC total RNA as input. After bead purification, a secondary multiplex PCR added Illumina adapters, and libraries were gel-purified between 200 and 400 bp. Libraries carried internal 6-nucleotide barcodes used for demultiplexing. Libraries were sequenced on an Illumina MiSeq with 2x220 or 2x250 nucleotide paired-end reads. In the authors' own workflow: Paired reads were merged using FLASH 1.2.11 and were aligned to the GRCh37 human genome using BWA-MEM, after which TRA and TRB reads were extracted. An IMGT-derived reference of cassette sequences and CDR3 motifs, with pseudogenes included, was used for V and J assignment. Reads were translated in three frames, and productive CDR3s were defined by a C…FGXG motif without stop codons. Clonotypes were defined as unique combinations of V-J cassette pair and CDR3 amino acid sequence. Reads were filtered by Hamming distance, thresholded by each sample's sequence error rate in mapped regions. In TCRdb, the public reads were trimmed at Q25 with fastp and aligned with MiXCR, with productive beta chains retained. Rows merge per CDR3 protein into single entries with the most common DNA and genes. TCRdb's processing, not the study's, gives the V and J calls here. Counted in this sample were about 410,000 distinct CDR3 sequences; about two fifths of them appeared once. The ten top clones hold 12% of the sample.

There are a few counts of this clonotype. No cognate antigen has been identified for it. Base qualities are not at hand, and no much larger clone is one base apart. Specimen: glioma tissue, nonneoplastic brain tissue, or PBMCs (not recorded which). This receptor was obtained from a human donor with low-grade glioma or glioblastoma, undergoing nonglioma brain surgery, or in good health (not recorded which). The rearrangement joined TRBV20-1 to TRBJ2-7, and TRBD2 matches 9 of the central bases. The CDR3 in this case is CSAPQNVAGAHEQYF. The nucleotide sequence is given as TGCAGTGCTCCCCAGAACGTAGCGGGAGCCCACGAGCAGTACTTC.